The present T cell receptor (beta chain) was sequenced within a study of cytomegalovirus exposure and HLA in healthy donors. Overall study context: A previous analysis identified approximately 120 million unique TCR beta sequences derived from about 180 million T cells.

A multiplex PCR was run with 60 Vbeta primers and 13 Jbeta primers. Produced via immunoSEQ multiplex PCR; TCRdb's table is partial and in-frame only. The sample has 150,000 to 200,000 clones, 80% to 90% seen once. Findings and limits, study-wide: According to an earlier analysis, most TCR beta V segments yielded productive rearrangements about 87% or about 30% of the time. A later examination showed that TCR association rates differed by HLA locus, with DRB1 most and HLA-C fewest. CMV serostatus was the sole immune exposure data available.

This CDR3 spans 15 amino acids. Germline lookup yields CDR1 MNHEY and CDR2 SMNVEV (reference sequence). Trimming stripped 5 bases from V and 5 bases from J, with 19 bases between. Turning to this clone: The antigen is not known.

The chain joins TRBV27 to TRBJ2-7; D remains ambiguous. The sample was PBMCs. The TCR sequence derives from a girl between 10 and 17 years old in good health and CMV-seropositive. The chain's CDR3 is CASSPLFRVLDEQYF. The CDR3 DNA follows: TGTGCCAGCAGTCCACTGTTCCGGGTGCTCGACGAGCAGTACTTC.